Included here is one TCR beta chain sequence, with context. A single base separates this from a much larger clone, so it may be a read error. V shed 7 bases and J 4 bases; nucleotides not matched to a gene: 9. The CDR3 is 13 residues long. The V gene's germline CDR1 is SQVTM and CDR2 ANQGSEA. The data stem from a study of blood T cells in healthy people across ages. Then a second PCR, running roughly 7 to 12 cycles, was carried out with a sample-barcoded 5' primer and a J-beta primer mix. MiXCR, run by TCRdb on the 5' RACE reads, gives a single entry per CDR3 protein. The sample consists of fewer than 2,000,000 distinct CDR3 sequences, about 31% of them appearing once. Every sample gave at least 5 micrograms of total RNA when it was extracted.

The sequenced sample consisted of blood. The clonotype was recovered from a woman aged 25-40 years in good health. The J gene is TRBJ1-1, the V gene TRBV29-1; 7 nucleotides match TRBD1. The CDR3 loop reads CSARQGMSTEAFF. CDR3 DNA: TGCAGCGCACGACAGGGAATGAGCACTGAAGCTTTCTTT.